This is a list of T cell receptor beta chains from one sample in a study of early T cells in non-severe SARS-CoV-2 infection. TCRdb analysed the 5' RACE reads with MiXCR anew, one entry per CDR3 protein. The sample includes about 52,000 distinct CDR3 sequences, approximately 10% of them seen just once. Sequencing input: whole blood. Every receptor here comes from an adult who was a healthcare worker with PCR-confirmed SARS-CoV-2 infection or an uninfected control (not recorded which). Each CDR3 is given with its conserved first and last residue. The order of the fields is J gene, V gene, CDR3 protein.

>TRBJ1-5|TRBV7-9
CASSKGNQPQHF
>TRBJ2-3|TRBV29-1
CSGLGGHTDTQYF
>TRBJ1-6|TRBV12-3/TRBV12-4
CASSLDQGTPLHF
>TRBJ2-7|TRBV7-2
CASSPRLFGPSYEQYF
>TRBJ2-3|TRBV5-6
CASSLSLDTQYF
>TRBJ2-3|TRBV20-1
CSASRPVADTQYF
>TRBJ2-5|TRBV20-1
CSARARTAAVGETQYF
>TRBJ2-1|TRBV10-3
CAISVPSGGSGGEQFF
>TRBJ1-5|TRBV5-1
CASSLRPGGGQPQHF
>TRBJ2-1|TRBV4-3
CASSPQLIYNEQFF
>TRBJ2-2|TRBV5-1
CASSLGQNTGELFF
>TRBJ1-2|TRBV4-1
CASSQPGTGRGYTF
>TRBJ2-7|TRBV24-1
CATRGELDSDEQYF
>TRBJ2-7|TRBV6-2/TRBV6-3
CASSYPSSSSYEQYF
>TRBJ1-4|TRBV13
CASSLGLGLPNEKLFF
>TRBJ2-1|TRBV20-1
CSAIGGGTNNEQFF
>TRBJ2-7|TRBV5-4
CASSSGLAGMNYEQYF
>TRBJ2-1|TRBV6-2/TRBV6-3
CASSLREVNEQFF
>TRBJ2-5|TRBV28
CASSGLGRGLAGETQYF
>TRBJ1-1|TRBV12-3/TRBV12-4
CASSLENSFTEAFF
>TRBJ1-1|TRBV20-1
CSARAGTGWAWDGAFF
>TRBJ2-6|TRBV6-6
CASSYGGATGANVLTF
>TRBJ1-1|TRBV7-3
CASSSNLNTEAFF
>TRBJ2-2|TRBV7-2
CASSLRGGRLAGGTGELFF
>TRBJ2-1|TRBV6-2/TRBV6-3
CASSGTGGGFFNEQFF
>TRBJ1-5|TRBV7-6
CASSLGPGGAQDSNQPQHF
>TRBJ1-6|TRBV3-1
CASSQEGTGGSPLHF
>TRBJ2-1|TRBV7-7
CASSLGPVVGGFDEQFF
>TRBJ2-3|TRBV20-1
CSPMGGEEGDTQYF
>TRBJ1-5|TRBV10-3
CAISDQPNQPQHF
>TRBJ2-1|TRBV12-3/TRBV12-4
CASSLARDNEQFF
>TRBJ1-1|TRBV10-3
CAIFAGQGNTEAFF
>TRBJ2-5|TRBV18
CASSPLGGQETQYF
>TRBJ2-1|TRBV11-1
CASSTGQGDYNEQFF
>TRBJ2-7|TRBV7-2
CASSSATDGYYEQYF
>TRBJ1-2|TRBV3-1
CASSWDSGSSYTF
>TRBJ2-2|TRBV19
CASTLPSGGNTGELLF
>TRBJ2-7|TRBV5-1
CASKEGTYEQYF
>TRBJ1-1|TRBV11-2
CASSLSNTEAFF
>TRBJ2-1|TRBV10-3
CAIGGSYNEQFF
>TRBJ2-7|TRBV15
CATTGGRVGEQYF
>TRBJ2-1|TRBV20-1
CSASWGEEEQFF
>TRBJ2-1|TRBV9
CASSIRTEEQFF
>TRBJ1-6|TRBV20-1
CSASTGRDNSPLHF
>TRBJ2-1|TRBV20-1
CSARGWDRGLAGGREQFF
>TRBJ2-1|TRBV7-3
CASSPKESGHNEQFF
>TRBJ2-1|TRBV7-8
CASSSEGRGRVEQFF
>TRBJ2-7|TRBV5-1
CASTEGDTSSYEQYF